This is a list of T cell receptor beta chains from one sample in a study of blood T cell repertoires in COVID-19. Method: immunoSEQ multiplex PCR; TCRdb's copy keeps in-frame clones and lacks some. The table has a few hundred thousand clones, 80% to 90% seen once. The sample comprised PBMCs or T cells enriched from blood (not recorded which). The receptors come from a man between 25 and 39 years old who had recovered from COVID-19. Both conserved end residues are part of each CDR3. Fields, in order: J gene, clone size, D gene, V gene, CDR3 protein, CDR3 DNA. D genes are given only for firm matches. The size entry is marked missing in some rows and otherwise reads once, few, many or a size class.

TRBJ1-5	-	-	TRBV19	CASSRQFNQPQHF	TGTGCCAGTAGTAGACAGTTCAATCAGCCCCAGCATTTT
TRBJ2-2	-	TRBD2	TRBV7-9	CASSLEWAGGVAGELFF	TGTGCCAGCAGCTTAGAATGGGCGGGAGGCGTCGCCGGGGAGCTGTTTTTT
TRBJ1-1	-	-	TRBV28	CASSLQTTEAFF	TGTGCCAGCAGTCTACAGACCACTGAAGCTTTCTTT
TRBJ1-2	-	-	TRBV18	CASSQGEGYGYTF	TGTGCCAGCTCACAGGGAGAAGGCTATGGCTACACCTTC
TRBJ1-3	few	-	TRBV19	CASSIPLDTSGNTIYF	TGTGCCAGTAGTATACCCTTGGACACCTCTGGAAACACCATATATTTT
TRBJ1-4	-	-	TRBV18	CASSPQGSDEKLFF	TGTGCCAGCTCACCACAAGGGAGTGATGAAAAACTGTTTTTT
TRBJ1-1	-	-	TRBV4-1	CASSQVGARRTEAFF	TGCGCCAGCAGCCAGGTAGGGGCTAGGCGCACTGAAGCTTTCTTT
TRBJ1-2	-	-	TRBV28	CASTLTENYGYTF	TGTGCCAGCACCTTGACAGAGAACTATGGCTACACCTTC
TRBJ2-5	-	TRBD1	TRBV6-5	CASSYHPTDRQETQYF	TGTGCCAGCAGTTACCACCCGACGGACAGGCAAGAGACCCAGTACTTC
TRBJ2-7	-	-	TRBV7-6	CASSLPPSGTYEQYF	TGTGCCAGCAGCCTCCCCCCCAGCGGAACCTACGAGCAGTACTTC
TRBJ2-3	-	-	TRBV29-1	CSAHEGTDTQYF	TGCAGCGCACACGAGGGAACAGATACGCAGTATTTT
TRBJ2-3	-	-	TRBV11-2	CASSSTEDTQYF	TGTGCCAGCAGCAGCACGGAGGATACGCAGTATTTT
TRBJ2-7	-	TRBD2	TRBV9	CASSGTSETYEQYF	TGTGCCAGCAGCGGAACTAGCGAGACCTACGAGCAGTACTTC
TRBJ2-3	-	TRBD2	TRBV10-3	CAIRVAGGGTDTQYF	TGTGCCATCAGAGTAGCGGGAGGTGGCACAGATACGCAGTATTTT
TRBJ2-3	-	-	TRBV11-1	CASSSAGTRPDTQYF	TGTGCCAGCAGCTCCGCCGGGACTCGACCCGATACGCAGTATTTT
TRBJ2-2	few	-	TRBV18	CASSLTRGELFF	TGTGCCAGCTCACTCACGCGGGGGGAGCTGTTTTTT
TRBJ1-5	-	TRBD1	TRBV5-1	CASSLTGHQPQHF	TGCGCCAGCAGCCTGACAGGGCATCAGCCCCAGCATTTT
TRBJ1-5	-	TRBD1	TRBV18	CASSPPVIRQGGQPQHF	TGTGCCAGCTCACCACCGGTGATAAGACAGGGTGGCCAGCCCCAGCATTTT
TRBJ1-2	once	-	TRBV6-5	CASSSRGRAGGYTF	TGTGCCAGCAGTTCCAGGGGCCGGGCGGGTGGCTACACCTTC
TRBJ2-7	-	TRBD2	TRBV28	CASSLRAPSGGYEQYF	TGTGCCAGCAGTTTGAGGGCCCCTAGCGGGGGCTACGAGCAGTACTTC
TRBJ2-7	once	-	TRBV19	CASSIGPTARYEQYF	TGTGCCAGTAGTATAGGTCCCACAGCCCGCTACGAGCAGTACTTC
TRBJ1-4	-	-	TRBV28	CASSLWPPSTSYATNEKLFF	TGTGCCAGCAGTTTATGGCCCCCTTCGACATCTTATGCAACTAATGAAAAACTGTTTTTT
TRBJ2-7	-	TRBD1	TRBV7-2	CASSWGTGAYEQYF	TGTGCCAGCAGCTGGGGGACAGGGGCCTACGAGCAGTACTTC
TRBJ2-2	-	-	TRBV5-1	CASNSRTGELFF	TGCGCCAGCAACTCCCGCACCGGGGAGCTGTTTTTT
TRBJ1-5	-	-	TRBV7-2	CASSLAGGDQPQHF	TGTGCCAGCAGCTTAGCAGGGGGGGATCAGCCCCAGCATTTT
TRBJ2-5	few	TRBD2	TRBV7-8	CASSQPGLAMTQYF	TGTGCCAGCAGCCAACCGGGACTAGCGATGACCCAGTACTTC
TRBJ2-1	-	TRBD2	TRBV19	CASDSGLAAGGHNEQFF	TGTGCCAGTGACTCAGGACTAGCGGCCGGGGGCCACAATGAGCAGTTCTTC
TRBJ2-3	-	-	TRBV7-2	CASSPNFDTQYF	TGTGCCAGCAGCCCCAACTTTGATACGCAGTATTTT
TRBJ2-7	-	-	TRBV11-2	CASSLEATDRYEQYF	TGTGCCAGCAGCTTAGAGGCTACTGACAGGTACGAGCAGTACTTC
TRBJ2-1	-	TRBD2	TRBV3-1/TRBV3-2	CASSSGTSSNEQFF	TGTGCCAGCAGCTCCGGGACTAGCAGCAATGAGCAGTTCTTC
TRBJ2-1	-	TRBD2	TRBV29-1	CSAQRGLAREVSYNEQFF	TGCAGCGCCCAACGCGGACTAGCCCGAGAGGTTTCCTACAATGAGCAGTTCTTC
TRBJ2-7	-	-	TRBV28	CASRGGLAVFYEQYF	TGTGCCAGCAGGGGGGGGCTAGCGGTCTTCTACGAGCAGTACTTC
TRBJ2-1	-	TRBD1	TRBV7-8	CASSLAGQGLGEQFF	TGTGCCAGCAGCTTGGCGGGACAGGGGTTGGGAGAGCAGTTCTTC
TRBJ1-2	-	TRBD1	TRBV6-5	CASSYSRTGVIGYTF	TGTGCCAGCAGTTACTCTAGGACAGGGGTTATCGGCTACACCTTC
TRBJ2-2	-	TRBD2	TRBV18	CASSRVNRGLAGSDTGELFF	TGTGCCAGCTCGAGGGTTAACAGGGGCCTAGCGGGATCCGACACCGGGGAGCTGTTTTTT
TRBJ1-2	once	-	TRBV6-5	CASSYNARLNNGYTF	TGTGCCAGCAGTTACAACGCCAGGTTGAACAATGGCTACACCTTC
TRBJ1-1	-	-	TRBV29-1	CSALDHTEAFF	TGCAGCGCCCTAGATCACACTGAAGCTTTCTTT
TRBJ2-2	-	TRBD2	TRBV5-1	CASSPSSGRAGELFF	TGCGCCAGCAGCCCTAGTAGCGGGAGGGCCGGGGAGCTGTTTTTT
TRBJ2-1	-	TRBD1	TRBV7-7	CASSLRTGKAYNEQFF	TGTGCCAGCAGCCTGCGGACAGGGAAGGCCTACAATGAGCAGTTCTTC
TRBJ1-2	-	TRBD1	TRBV6-1	CASSERDRRTYGYTF	TGTGCCAGCAGTGAACGGGACAGGCGGACCTATGGCTACACCTTC
TRBJ1-6	-	-	TRBV15	CATRTGLSNSPLHF	TGTGCCACCAGAACAGGGCTATCAAATTCACCCCTCCACTTT
TRBJ1-4	few	TRBD1	TRBV5-1	CASSFGQGAEKLFF	TGCGCCAGCAGCTTCGGACAGGGGGCGGAAAAACTGTTTTTT
TRBJ2-7	-	-	TRBV5-6	CASRRTGTQREQYF	TGTGCCAGCAGACGGACCGGGACACAACGGGAGCAGTACTTC
TRBJ1-2	-	TRBD1	TRBV29-1	CSVAMTGFSYTF	TGCAGCGTCGCTATGACAGGGTTCAGCTACACCTTC
TRBJ1-1	-	TRBD1	TRBV10-3	CAISELRDRDEAFF	TGTGCCATCAGTGAGTTGAGGGACAGGGATGAAGCTTTCTTT
TRBJ1-5	once	TRBD1	TRBV7-9	CASSLVRDREDQPQHF	TGTGCCAGCAGCTTAGTAAGGGACAGGGAGGATCAGCCCCAGCATTTT